This TCR beta chain came from a study of T cell changes during pregnancy in multiple sclerosis. Assay used: immunoSEQ multiplex PCR; TCRdb lists only in-frame clones, some missing. The sample holds 65,000 to 95,000 clones, 85% to 95% seen once. V gave up 4 bases and J gave up 8 bases; unmatched junction bases: 4. The V gene's germline CDR1 is SGHDT and CDR2 YYEEEE. This CDR3 comprises 12 residues. The sequence was obtained from a female donor in good health, enrolled as a control in a pregnancy study. V gene TRBV5-6 combines with J gene TRBJ1-2, with 8 bases lining up with TRBD1. The material was peripheral blood, obtained after pregnancy. The CDR3, as DNA: TGTGCCAGCAGCGCCGGACAGGGCGGCTACACCTTC. It translates to CASSAGQGGYTF.